This T cell receptor (beta chain) was observed in a study of identical twins. Study conclusions and caveats: Model-predicted out-of-frame TCR alpha sharing fell below observed values in monozygotic twins. The conclusions drew on cross-sectional statistical analysis instead of tracking the same donors.

This clonotype has a count of ten or more. Its target is unknown. The CDR3 contains 15 residues. V dropped 3 bases and J dropped 2 bases, with 10 bases sitting between them. CDR1 and CDR2 from the germline V gene are ENHRY and SYGVKD. TCRdb independently ran MiXCR on the 5' RACE reads; one entry per CDR3 protein. In the table there are approximately 670,000 distinct CDR3 sequences, roughly 6.2% of which are singletons. Material for sequencing was naive T cells sorted from blood. The rearrangement links TRBV10-3 to TRBJ2-2, with D possibly called TRBD1 or TRBD2 (5 bases each). This receptor was obtained from a man aged 18-30 years in good health. DNA for the CDR3: TGTGCCATCAGTGATTACGGGACCAACACCGGGGAGCTGTTTTTT. It yields the protein CAISDYGTNTGELFF.